This T cell receptor delta chain was sequenced for a study of γδ T cells in repeated Plasmodium falciparum infection. Whole-study context: Malian repertoires were sampled cross-sectionally without transmission and longitudinally through febrile malaria.

Flow sorting of PBMC yielded separate Vgamma9/Vdelta2+ and Vdelta2-negative gammadelta T cell populations for bulk repertoire analysis. TCRdb repeated clone calling on the multiplex PCR reads with CATT. The sample carries 75,000 to 95,000 delta-chain clones, over 0.9% recorded once. For this clone: The junction departs from germline at one end; a sequencing error may be responsible. The sample contains more than one DNA sequence encoding this CDR3.

This CDR3 region has 19 residues. Germline CDR1 reads GEAIGNYY; CDR2 reads EKD. This TCR derives from a pool of human donors (malaria-infected and uninfected, not separated). Specimen: gamma-delta T cells from blood. The chain carries TRDV2 and TRDJ1; TRDD3 matches at 10 bases. The CDR3 nucleotides are TGTGCTTGTGACGCCTATTCCCCGGGGGGATACGCCGGGACCGATAAACTCATCTTT. Translating gives CACDAYSPGGYAGTDKLIF.